This T cell receptor beta chain was retrieved from a study of human T cells and chemical hapten exposure. Study at large: For the roughly 26-week duration of the study, patients were given weekly doses of diphenylcyclopropenone on the scalp. The study's findings and limits: DPC sensitization did not alter TCRs above 1 in 1000 frequency.

With respect to this clonotype: Its antigen remains unknown.

Time point reported: patch test 2, 6 weeks after DPC sensitization. Treatment in this sample: therapeutic diphenylcyclopropenone sensitization with weekly scalp DPC. Library construction involved attaching unique molecular identifiers to individual cDNA molecules, which allowed quantitative, reproducible TCR counting. The authors' processing: With a range of about 20,000 to 750,000, the median per sample was roughly 95,000 TCRs. MiXCR, applied by TCRdb to the RACE reads, yields one record per CDR3 protein. The V and J calls shown here were made by TCRdb, not taken from the authors' results. The sample carries approximately 75,000 distinct CDR3 sequences, 7.5% to 9.5% recorded once. The CDR3 is made up of 16 amino acids. The V end lost 0 bases, the J end lost 2 bases, and 12 bases lay between the germline ends. Germline CDR1 is SGHDT and CDR2 is YYEEEE.

The V call is TRBV5-6, the J call TRBJ2-1, with D perhaps TRBD2 (6 bases). Sequenced material: whole blood, taken in connection with sensitization to the hapten diphenylcyclopropenone (DPC). The clonotype was recovered from a woman aged 50 to 60 with alopecia areata. Some clones in this sample may be carry-over from other donors' samples. CDR3: CASSLVGRGAYNEQFF. The CDR3 DNA is TGTGCCAGCAGCTTGGTTGGTCGCGGGGCCTACAATGAGCAGTTCTTC.